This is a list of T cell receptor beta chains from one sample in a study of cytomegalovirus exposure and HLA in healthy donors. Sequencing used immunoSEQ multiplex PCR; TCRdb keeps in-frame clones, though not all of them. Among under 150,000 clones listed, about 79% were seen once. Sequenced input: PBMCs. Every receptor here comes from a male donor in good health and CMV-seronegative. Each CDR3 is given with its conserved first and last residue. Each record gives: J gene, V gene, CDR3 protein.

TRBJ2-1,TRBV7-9,CASTPGVASGSRNEQFF
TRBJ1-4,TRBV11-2,CASSVAATNEKLFF
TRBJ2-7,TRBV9,CASSPAGLHDEQYF
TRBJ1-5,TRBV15,CATSREQGLQPQHF
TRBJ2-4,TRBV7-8,CASSPRRDRQNIQYF
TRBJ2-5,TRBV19,CASNSGGRGETQYF
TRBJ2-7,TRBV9,CASTGQGDSYEQYF
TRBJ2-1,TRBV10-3,CAISPSVAGQDEQFF
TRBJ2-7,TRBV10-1,CASSAGHPYEQYF
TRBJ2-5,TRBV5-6,CASSLVFRRGVETQYF
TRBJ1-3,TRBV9,CASSVAPGGIGNTIYF
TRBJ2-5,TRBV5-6,CASSRDFMGGETQYF
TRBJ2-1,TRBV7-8,CASSLRGDPYNEQFF
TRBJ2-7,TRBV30,CACTGPSSYEQYF
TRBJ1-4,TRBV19,CASSVRVNEKLFF
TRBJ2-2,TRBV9,CASGGGRAWAGELFF
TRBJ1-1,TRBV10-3,CAISESGGPAEAFF
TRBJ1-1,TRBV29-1,CSVDPAGCEAFF
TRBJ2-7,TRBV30,CAWTSRQGTYEQYF
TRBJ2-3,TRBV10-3,CAISESQDRGSDTQYF
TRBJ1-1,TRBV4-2,CASSSDRGSSKNTEAFF
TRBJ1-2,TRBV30,CAWSVKQDYGYTF
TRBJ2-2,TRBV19,CASSIWRETGELFF
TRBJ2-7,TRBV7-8,CASSLEGGAGEQYF
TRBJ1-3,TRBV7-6,CASSLGRASSGNTIYF
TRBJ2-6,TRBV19,CASGTGSGANVLTF
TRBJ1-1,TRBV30,CAWSVGGQVTEAFF
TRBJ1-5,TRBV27,CASSLSGNHRVSNQPQHF
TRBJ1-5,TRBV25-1,CASSPGKGQPQHF
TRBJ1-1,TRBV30,CAWSVSSVSDMNTEAFF
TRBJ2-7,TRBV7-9,CASSPTGYEQYF
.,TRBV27,CASGWTGDYEQYF
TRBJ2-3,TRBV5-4,CASRRFGAGFGSTDTQYF
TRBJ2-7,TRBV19,CASSRAGNYEQYF
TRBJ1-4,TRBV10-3,CASGGAHGEKLFF
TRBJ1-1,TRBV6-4,CASSEEVNTEAFF